This T cell receptor beta chain appears in the sequencing data of a study of regulatory T cells in long-lasting Graves disease. Sequencing libraries for TCR beta were prepared with iRepertoire HTBI primers and Arm-PCR of CDR3 regions. Via MiXCR, TCRdb re-called the multiplex PCR reads, giving one row per CDR3 protein. The table has about 220,000 distinct CDR3 sequences, about 19% seen once. Indicated time point: newly diagnosed GD, antithyroid drugs for less than 3 months. The authors made the TCR library using RNA they extracted from PBMCs. This clonotype was seen at least ten times. Its antigen is currently unknown. General study findings and limits: Persistent Graves' patients showed less TCR diversity than newly diagnosed patients showed. Between persistent patients, around 2,900 public clonotypes were shared, exceeding the 966 shared between new patients.

Trimming took 4 bases from V and 4 from J; bases not matched to a gene: 8. Germline V lookup: CDR1 LNHDA, CDR2 SQIVND (reference sequence). This CDR3 region has 16 residues. The sample also formed part of further work on T cells in Graves' hyperthyroidism and ophthalmopathy. Per that paper: Researchers ran a first-round RT-PCR on the TCR CDR3 using the HTBI primer set.

The chain uses TRBV19 and TRBJ1-5; TRBD1 matches 9 bases. This clonotype was obtained from a woman in her twenties or thirties with Graves disease. The material was peripheral blood mononuclear cells (PBMCs), obtained at new diagnosis, from a patient treated with antithyroid drugs. The CDR3 reads CASSTPDRGQNQPQHF. The DNA for the CDR3 is TGTGCCAGTAGTACACCGGACAGGGGACAAAATCAGCCCCAGCATTTT.